Listed here is a single T cell receptor (beta chain). In the authors' workflow: Amplification from reference gene primers served as the basis for estimated nucleated cell counts. TCRdb's table, derived via immunoSEQ multiplex PCR, lists solely in-frame clones and lacks some. For V, J and clone size, that table is used; D and trimming come from the DNA. This sample carries roughly 280,000 clones, around 87% of them seen once, and the ten largest clones take roughly 2%. This sample was taken from a study of blood T cell repertoires in COVID-19. Germline assignment: CDR1 MNHNY and CDR2 SVGAGI (reference sequence). The J segment lost 6 bases and the V segment lost 6 bases, leaving 11 bases of the junction unmatched. CDR3 length equals 14 residues.

Input material: peripheral blood. The J gene is TRBJ2-7, the V gene TRBV6-6; 7 bases are a match to TRBD1. The sequence derives from a woman in her 50s who had recovered from COVID-19. The CDR3 sequence: CASSQTGLAGEQYF. The CDR3 DNA sequence: TGTGCCAGCAGCCAGACAGGGTTGGCGGGCGAGCAGTACTTC.